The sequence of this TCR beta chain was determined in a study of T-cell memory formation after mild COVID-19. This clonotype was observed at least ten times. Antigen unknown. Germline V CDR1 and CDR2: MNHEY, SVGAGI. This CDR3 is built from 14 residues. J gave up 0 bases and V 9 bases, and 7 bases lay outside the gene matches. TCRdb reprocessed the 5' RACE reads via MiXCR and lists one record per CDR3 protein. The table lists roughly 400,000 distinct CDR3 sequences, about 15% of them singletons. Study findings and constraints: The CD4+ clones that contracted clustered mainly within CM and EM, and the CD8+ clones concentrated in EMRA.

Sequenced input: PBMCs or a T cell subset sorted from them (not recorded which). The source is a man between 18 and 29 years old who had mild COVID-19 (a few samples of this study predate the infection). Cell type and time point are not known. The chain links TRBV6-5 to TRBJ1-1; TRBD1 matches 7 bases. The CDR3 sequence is CASRTGYLNTEAFF. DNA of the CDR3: TGTGCCAGTCGGACAGGTTATCTGAACACTGAAGCTTTCTTT.